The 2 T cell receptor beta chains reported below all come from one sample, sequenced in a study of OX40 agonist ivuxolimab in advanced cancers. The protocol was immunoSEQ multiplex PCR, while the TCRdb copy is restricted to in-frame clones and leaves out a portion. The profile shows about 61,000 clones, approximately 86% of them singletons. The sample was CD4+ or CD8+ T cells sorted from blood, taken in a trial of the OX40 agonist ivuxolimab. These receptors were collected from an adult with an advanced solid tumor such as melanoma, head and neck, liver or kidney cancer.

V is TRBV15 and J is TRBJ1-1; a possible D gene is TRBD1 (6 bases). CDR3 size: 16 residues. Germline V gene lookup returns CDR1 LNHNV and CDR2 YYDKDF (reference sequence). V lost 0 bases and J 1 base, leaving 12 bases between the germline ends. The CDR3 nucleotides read TGTGCCACCAGCAGAGAGGCGGGACACCGGAACACTGAAGCTTTCTTT. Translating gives CATSREAGHRNTEAFF. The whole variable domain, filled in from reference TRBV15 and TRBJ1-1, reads DAMVIQNPRYQVTQFGKPVTLSCSQTLNHNVMYWYQQKSSQAPKLLFHYYDKDFNNEADTPDNFQSRRPNTSFCFLDIRSPGLGDTAMYLCATSREAGHRNTEAFFGQGTRLTVV.

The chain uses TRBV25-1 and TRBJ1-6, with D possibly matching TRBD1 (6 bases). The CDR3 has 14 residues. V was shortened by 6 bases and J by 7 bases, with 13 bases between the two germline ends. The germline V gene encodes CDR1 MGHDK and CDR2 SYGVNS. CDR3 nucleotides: TGTGCCAGCAGGGCGACAGGTGGGAATTCACCCCTCCACTTT. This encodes CASRATGGNSPLHF.